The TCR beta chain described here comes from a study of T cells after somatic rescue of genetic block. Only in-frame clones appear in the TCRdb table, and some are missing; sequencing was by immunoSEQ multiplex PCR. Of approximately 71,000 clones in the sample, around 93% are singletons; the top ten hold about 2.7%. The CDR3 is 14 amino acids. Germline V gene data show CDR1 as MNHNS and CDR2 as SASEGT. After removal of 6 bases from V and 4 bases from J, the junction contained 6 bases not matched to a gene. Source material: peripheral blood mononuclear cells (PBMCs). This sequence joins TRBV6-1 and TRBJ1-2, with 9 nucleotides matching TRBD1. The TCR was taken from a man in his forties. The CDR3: CASRGQGPGYGYTF. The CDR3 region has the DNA TGTGCCAGCAGGGGACAGGGTCCGGGCTATGGCTACACCTTC.